This T cell receptor (beta chain) was obtained from a study of blood T cell repertoires in COVID-19. Study background: The study drew acute and convalescent COVID-19 samples from the United States, Italy and Spain.

V was trimmed by 7 bases and J by 4 bases, leaving 13 bases between them. This CDR3 is built from 14 residues. Germline V gives CDR1 LGHDT, CDR2 YNNKEL (reference sequence). TCRdb keeps only in-frame clones here, not all; method: immunoSEQ multiplex PCR. In the table there are some 240,000 clones, around three quarters of which are singletons. This receptor was identified in a woman in her 70s with acute or convalescent COVID-19. The sample consisted of peripheral blood. The rearrangement links TRBV3-1 (or the pseudogene TRBV3-2) to TRBJ2-2; D may be TRBD1 (5 bases). The CDR3 sequence: CASNIGHFTGELFF. CDR3 coding DNA: TGTGCCAGCAACATAGGACACTTCACCGGGGAGCTGTTTTTT.